Below, 23 T cell receptor beta chains from the same sample are listed, as sequenced in a study of technical replicates of blood from several donors. Clones were sequenced by immunoSEQ multiplex PCR, and TCRdb holds only the in-frame ones, with some missing. The data hold about 80,000 clones, with 75% to 90% observed a single time. Specimen: T cells isolated from PBMCs. These TCRs come from a human donor in good health.

The chain employs TRBV28 and TRBJ2-5, with TRBD1 matching over 9 bases. Unmatched junction bases numbered 7, after V lost 4 bases and J lost 4 bases. CDR3 length equals 15 residues. CDR1 and CDR2 (germline): MDHEN, SYDVKM. CDR3 amino acids: CASSWDREAAETQYF. In DNA form, the CDR3 reads TGTGCCAGCAGTTGGGACAGGGAGGCGGCAGAGACCCAGTACTTC.

The J gene is TRBJ2-7, the V gene TRBV21-1; the D call of TRBD1 is as the table states it, not checked on the DNA. TRBV21-1 is a known pseudogene. The CDR3 spans 17 residues. DNA for the CDR3: TGTGCCAGCAGCAAATCCTCTCCGGGACAGGGATCCTACGAGCAGTACTTC. Translated: CASSKSSPGQGSYEQYF.

V and J are TRBV29-1 and TRBJ1-1; 7 bases agree with TRBD1. V lost 6 bases and J lost 8; bases outside the gene matches: 15. The CDR3 spans 14 residues. Per the germline V gene, CDR1 is SQVTM and CDR2 is ANQGSEA. The CDR3 DNA is TGCAGCGTGAGGGGAGGACAGGTTTCTGTGGAAGCTTTCTTT. It is translated as CSVRGGQVSVEAFF.

The chain uses TRBV7-3 and TRBJ1-2, with D uncertain. This CDR3 comprises 13 residues. CDR1 and CDR2 (germline): SGHTA, FQGTGA. Trimming took off 5 bases at V and 6 bases at J, with 13 bases between the two ends. CDR3 nucleotide sequence: TGTGCCAGCAGCCACATCTCGGGGAATGGCTACACCTTC. This sequence encodes CASSHISGNGYTF.

The V and J genes are TRBV18 and TRBJ1-5, with 9 positions matching TRBD1. CDR1 KGHSH and CDR2 LQKENI come from the germline V gene. V lost 6 bases and J lost 2; bases outside the gene matches: 8. This CDR3 region has 16 residues. The CDR3 spells CASSWGQGQGNQPQHF. CDR3 nucleotide sequence: TGTGCCAGCTCCTGGGGACAGGGTCAAGGCAATCAGCCCCAGCATTTT.

This sequence joins TRBV5-1 and TRBJ2-1; tentatively, D is TRBD2 (5 bases). The CDR3 contains 14 residues. The V gene's germline CDR1 is SGHRS and CDR2 YFSETQ. V gave up 0 bases and J gave up 6 bases, with 10 bases separating them. The CDR3 protein is CASSLDREINEQFF. CDR3 nucleotide sequence: TGCGCCAGCAGCTTGGATAGGGAGATCAATGAGCAGTTCTTC.

The V gene is TRBV11-2, the J gene TRBJ2-7, with 13 positions matching TRBD2. V was clipped by 5 bases and J by 1 base; unmatched bases: 8. The CDR3 spans 17 residues. Germline V CDR1 and CDR2: SGHAT, FQNNGV. The CDR3 DNA reads as TGTGCCAGCAGCCTCCCTTGGACTAGCGGGAGTTCCTACGAGCAGTACTTC. Protein sequence: CASSLPWTSGSSYEQYF. Filled out from reference TRBV11-2 and TRBJ2-7, the complete variable domain reads EAGVAQSPRYKIIEKRQSVAFWCNPISGHATLYWYQQILGQGPKLLIQFQNNGVVDDSQLPKDRFSAERLKGVDSTLKIQPAKLEDSAVYLCASSLPWTSGSSYEQYFGPGTRLTVT.

V gene TRBV10-3 combines with J gene TRBJ2-1, with TRBD2 identical over 7 bases. Germline loops: CDR1 ENHRY, CDR2 SYGVKD. This CDR3 is built from 16 residues. V lost 0 bases to trimming and J lost 2 bases; unmatched junction nucleotides: 4. The CDR3 region is CAISESGGSTYNEQFF. CDR3 nucleotide sequence: TGTGCCATCAGTGAGTCTGGCGGGAGCACCTACAATGAGCAGTTCTTC.

The chain uses TRBV11-3 and TRBJ2-6; possibly TRBD2 for D (5 bases). The V end was cut by 1 base, the J end by 1 base, with 5 bases between. Germline lookup yields CDR1 SGHNT and CDR2 YENEEA. This CDR3 has 15 amino acids. The CDR3 DNA is TGTGCCAGCAGCTTAGGAGGGTCTGGGGCCAACGTCCTGACTTTC. Translated, it gives CASSLGGSGANVLTF.

This chain joins TRBV19 and TRBJ2-1, with D tentatively TRBD2 (5 bases). The germline gives CDR1 LNHDA, CDR2 SQIVND (reference sequence). The CDR3 is 13 amino acids. V lost 2 bases and J 8 bases, leaving 10 bases between the germline ends. The CDR3 is CASSIFLDYEQFF. The CDR3 DNA follows: TGTGCCAGTAGTATATTCCTGGACTATGAGCAGTTCTTC.

The J gene is TRBJ2-5, the V gene TRBV29-1; TRBD1 matches 7 bases. V was pared by 5 bases and J by 11 bases, with 17 bases of the junction left unmatched. Germline V lookup: CDR1 SQVTM, CDR2 ANQGSEA. The CDR3 has 14 residues. In DNA form, the CDR3 reads TGCAGCGTTCATCGTGGGACAGCTTCAGGTGAGCAGTACTTC. This translates into CSVHRGTASGEQYF.

The V gene is TRBV28, the J gene TRBJ1-3; 12 bases fit TRBD1. Trimming took 2 bases from V and 4 from J; bases not matched to a gene: 6. The CDR3 totals 17 residues. CDR1 MDHEN and CDR2 SYDVKM come from the germline V gene. The DNA for the CDR3 is TGTGCCAGCAGTTTACCGGGACAGGGGGCAGGAGGAAACACCATATATTTT. It yields the protein CASSLPGQGAGGNTIYF.

This clone was seen only once. The chain uses TRBV2 and TRBJ1-5; possibly TRBD1 for D (6 bases). Germline V CDR1 and CDR2: SNHLY, FYNNEI. The CDR3 covers 13 residues. Between the trimmed V and J ends, which lost 4 bases and 3 bases, there was a span of 7 bases. The CDR3 here is CASSGGPNQPQHF. CDR3 nucleotides: TGTGCCAGCAGTGGGGGGCCCAATCAGCCCCAGCATTTT.

The rearrangement uses TRBV27 and TRBJ2-1; the match to TRBD1 covers 8 bases. The germline V gene has CDR1 MNHEY and CDR2 SMNVEV (reference sequence). The CDR3 extends over 13 amino acids. With 5 bases clipped from V and 7 bases from J, the junction kept 4 bases outside the gene matches. For the CDR3, the DNA is TGTGCCAGCAGTAGCAGGGGGCGGAATGAGCAGTTCTTC. It yields the protein CASSSRGRNEQFF.

The chain carries TRBV5-8 and TRBJ1-5; 8 positions match TRBD1. The CDR3 loop spans 19 amino acids. The trim removed 2 bases at V and 0 bases at J, leaving 13 bases unmatched. CDR1 is SGHTS, CDR2 YDEGEE, per germline. The CDR3 is CASSFLSGTGLYSNQPQHF. The CDR3 coding sequence is TGTGCCAGCAGCTTTTTAAGCGGGACAGGACTATATAGCAATCAGCCCCAGCATTTT. The complete variable domain, with remaining parts taken from reference TRBV5-8 and TRBJ1-5, reads EAGVTQSPTHLIKTRGQQATLRCSPISGHTSVYWYQQALGLGLQFLLWYDEGEERNRGNFPPRFSGRQFPNYSSELNVNALELEDSALYLCASSFLSGTGLYSNQPQHFGDGTRLSIL.

The chain uses TRBV27 and TRBJ1-2; 7 bases match TRBD1. After removal of 0 bases from V and 6 bases from J, the junction contained 7 bases not matched to a gene. This CDR3 comprises 15 residues. CDR1 is MNHEY, CDR2 SMNVEV, per germline (reference sequence). The CDR3 nucleotides are TGTGCCAGCAGTTTATCGTCGGCAGGGGGAAATGGCTACACCTTC. This encodes CASSLSSAGGNGYTF.

V is TRBV10-3 and J is TRBJ2-1, with 7 bases matching TRBD1. Germline trimming cut 7 bases from V and 0 bases from J; bases unmatched to any gene: 9. Germline V gives CDR1 ENHRY, CDR2 SYGVKD. The CDR3 runs to 16 residues. The CDR3, as DNA: TGTGCCATCACCGACCAGAGGACAGGCTCCTACAATGAGCAGTTCTTC. This gives the protein CAITDQRTGSYNEQFF.

This chain uses TRBV4-3 with TRBJ2-1; 8 bases are shared with TRBD1. In germline, CDR1 is LGHNA, CDR2 YSLEER. Trimming at V came to 1 base and at J to 7 bases, leaving 6 bases not matched to a gene. The CDR3 totals 15 residues. Written as DNA, the CDR3 is TGCGCCAGCAGCCAAGTTGGGGGACAGGATAATGAGCAGTTCTTC. Its protein is CASSQVGGQDNEQFF.

V is TRBV30 and J is TRBJ2-7; D gene unclear. This CDR3 has 13 residues. Trimming pared 0 bases from V and 5 bases from J, leaving 11 bases between. In germline, CDR1 is GTSNPN, CDR2 SVGIG (reference sequence). The DNA of the CDR3 is TGTGCCTGGAGTGTTTCCGGGTGGAACGAGCAGTACTTC. Encoded protein: CAWSVSGWNEQYF.

J is TRBJ2-7 and V is TRBV13, with D possibly TRBD1 on 5 matching bases. V lost 1 base to trimming and J lost 2 bases, with 12 bases between them. CDR3 length equals 15 residues. Germline CDR1 PRHDT, CDR2 FYEKMQ (reference sequence). The CDR3 nucleotides are TGTGCCAGCAGCTTAGAAAAGGGGCCCACCTACGAGCAGTACTTC. Residues: CASSLEKGPTYEQYF.

The V gene is TRBV5-1, the J gene TRBJ1-6, with D maybe TRBD1 (6 bases). V was pared by 6 bases and J by 9 bases, with 22 bases between. The CDR3 is made up of 16 amino acids. The germline V gene has CDR1 SGHRS and CDR2 YFSETQ. CDR3 residues: CASTELQGRIGSPLHF. The DNA of the CDR3 is TGCGCCAGCACGGAGTTACAGGGAAGGATCGGTTCACCCCTCCACTTT. The full variable domain, in which reference TRBV5-1 and TRBJ1-6 provide the parts outside the CDR3, is KAGVTQTPRYLIKTRGQQVTLSCSPISGHRSVSWYQQTPGQGLQFLFEYFSETQRNKGNFPGRFSGRQFSNSRSEMNVSTLELGDSALYLCASTELQGRIGSPLHFGNGTRLTVT.

The CDR3 reads CASSYRGMTGELFF. The CDR3 coding sequence is TGTGCCAGCAGTTACAGGGGAATGACCGGGGAGCTGTTTTTT. The rearrangement joins TRBV6-5 to TRBJ2-2; weak D call: TRBD1 (5 bases). The CDR3 has 14 amino acids. Germline CDR1 is MNHEY and CDR2 is SVGAGI. The V gene lost 2 bases and the J gene lost 5 bases, with 9 bases spanning the gap.

This chain uses TRBV6-1 with TRBJ1-1; D is unresolved. This CDR3 has 11 residues. Trimming pared 2 bases from V and 8 bases from J, leaving 6 bases between. Germline-derived CDR1 and CDR2 are MNHNS and SASEGT. The CDR3 region has the DNA TGTGCCAGCAGTGAACCGGTAGAAGCTTTCTTT. This gives the protein CASSEPVEAFF.